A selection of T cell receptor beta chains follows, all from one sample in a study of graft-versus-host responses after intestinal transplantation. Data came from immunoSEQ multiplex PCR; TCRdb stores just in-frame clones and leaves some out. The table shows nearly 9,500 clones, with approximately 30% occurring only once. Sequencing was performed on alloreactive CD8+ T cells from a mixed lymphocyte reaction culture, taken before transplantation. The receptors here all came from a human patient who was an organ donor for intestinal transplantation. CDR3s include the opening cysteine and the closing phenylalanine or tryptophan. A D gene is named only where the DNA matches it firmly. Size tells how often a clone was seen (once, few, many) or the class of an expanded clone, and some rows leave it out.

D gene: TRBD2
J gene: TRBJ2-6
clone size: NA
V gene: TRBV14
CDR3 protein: CASSPPRGGPGANVLTF
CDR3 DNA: TGTGCCAGCAGCCCCCCCCGCGGGGGGCCTGGGGCCAACGTCCTGACTTTC

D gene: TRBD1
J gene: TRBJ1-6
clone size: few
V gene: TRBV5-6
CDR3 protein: CASSLGQGNSPLHF
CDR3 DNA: TGTGCCAGCAGCTTGGGACAGGGGAATTCACCCCTCCACTTT

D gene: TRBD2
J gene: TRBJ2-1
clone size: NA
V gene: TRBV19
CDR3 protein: CASIRASGVFNEQFF
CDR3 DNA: TGTGCCAGTATTCGGGCTAGCGGGGTATTCAATGAGCAGTTCTTC

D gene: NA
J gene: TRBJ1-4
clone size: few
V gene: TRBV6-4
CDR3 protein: CASSYGEKLFF
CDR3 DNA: TGTGCCAGCAGTTACGGTGAAAAACTGTTTTTT

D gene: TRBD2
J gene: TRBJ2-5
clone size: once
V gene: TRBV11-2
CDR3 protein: CASSLSGGGETQYF
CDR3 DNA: TGTGCCAGCAGCTTAAGCGGGGGCGGTGAGACCCAGTACTTC

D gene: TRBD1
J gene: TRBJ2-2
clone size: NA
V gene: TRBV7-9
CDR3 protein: CASSHLDRGGTGELFF
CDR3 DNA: TGTGCCAGCAGCCATCTGGACAGGGGAGGAACCGGGGAGCTGTTTTTT

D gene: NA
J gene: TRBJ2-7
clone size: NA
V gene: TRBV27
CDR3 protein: CASSLGQSYEQYF
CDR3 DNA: TGTGCCAGCAGTTTAGGGCAATCCTACGAGCAGTACTTC

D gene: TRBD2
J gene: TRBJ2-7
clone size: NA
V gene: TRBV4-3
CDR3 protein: CASSVTSGSYEQYF
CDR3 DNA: TGCGCCAGCAGCGTGACTAGCGGGAGCTACGAGCAGTACTTC

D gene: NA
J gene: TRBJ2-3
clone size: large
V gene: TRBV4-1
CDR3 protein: CASSPINLGGDTQYF
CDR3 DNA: TGCGCCAGCAGCCCCATAAATCTTGGGGGCGATACGCAGTATTTT

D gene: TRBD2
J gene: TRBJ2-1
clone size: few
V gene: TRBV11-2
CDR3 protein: CASSFVLAGGPQFF
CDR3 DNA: TGTGCCAGCAGCTTCGTTTTAGCGGGAGGGCCCCAGTTCTTC

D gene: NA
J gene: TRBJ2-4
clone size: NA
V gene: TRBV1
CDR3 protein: CTSSHGSLSDIQYF
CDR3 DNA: TGCACCAGCAGCCATGGCTCCCTCTCCGACATTCAGTACTTC

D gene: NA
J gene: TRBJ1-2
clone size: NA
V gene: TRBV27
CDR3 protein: CASRQGVGYGYTF
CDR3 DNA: TGTGCCAGCCGACAAGGGGTGGGCTATGGCTACACCTTC

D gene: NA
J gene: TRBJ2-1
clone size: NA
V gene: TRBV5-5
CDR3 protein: CASSPSTDYNEQFF
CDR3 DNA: TGTGCCAGCAGCCCTTCGACAGACTACAATGAGCAGTTCTTC

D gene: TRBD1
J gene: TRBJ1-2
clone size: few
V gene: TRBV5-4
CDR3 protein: CASSLDRGVTYGYTF
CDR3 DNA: TGTGCCAGCAGCTTGGACAGGGGGGTGACCTATGGCTACACCTTC

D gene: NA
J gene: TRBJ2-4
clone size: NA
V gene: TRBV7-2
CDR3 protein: CASSHDWWAESENIQYF
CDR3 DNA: TGTGCCAGCAGCCACGATTGGTGGGCCGAGAGTGAGAACATTCAGTACTTC

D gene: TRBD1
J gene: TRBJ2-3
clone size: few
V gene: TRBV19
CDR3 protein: CASSGTVTDTQYF
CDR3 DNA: TGTGCCAGTAGTGGGACAGTAACAGATACGCAGTATTTT

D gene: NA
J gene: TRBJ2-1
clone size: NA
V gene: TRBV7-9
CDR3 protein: CASSITPYNEQFF
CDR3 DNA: TGTGCCAGCAGTATCACACCCTACAATGAGCAGTTCTTC

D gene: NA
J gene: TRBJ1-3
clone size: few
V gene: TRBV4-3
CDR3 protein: CASSGHNSSGNTIYF
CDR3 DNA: TGCGCCAGCAGCGGGCATAACTCTTCTGGAAACACCATATATTTT

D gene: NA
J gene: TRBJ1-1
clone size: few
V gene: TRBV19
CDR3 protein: CASSIVPGANTEAFF
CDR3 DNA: TGTGCCAGTAGTATAGTGCCAGGGGCGAACACTGAAGCTTTCTTT

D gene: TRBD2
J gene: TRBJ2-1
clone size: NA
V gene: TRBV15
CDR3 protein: CATSNLAGVYEQFF
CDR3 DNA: TGTGCCACCAGCAACCTCGCGGGAGTCTATGAGCAGTTCTTC

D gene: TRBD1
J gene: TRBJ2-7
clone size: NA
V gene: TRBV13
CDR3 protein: CATRTDRGLEVYEQYF
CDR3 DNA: TGTGCCACGAGAACGGACAGGGGGCTGGAGGTCTACGAGCAGTACTTC

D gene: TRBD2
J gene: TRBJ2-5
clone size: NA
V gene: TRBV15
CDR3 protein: CATSGRTSGTGETQYF
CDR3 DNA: TGTGCCACCAGCGGGCGGACTAGCGGGACCGGAGAGACCCAGTACTTC

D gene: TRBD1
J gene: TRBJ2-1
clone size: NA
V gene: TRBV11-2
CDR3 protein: CASSFGQGSYNEQFF
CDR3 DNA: TGTGCCAGCAGCTTTGGACAGGGGAGCTACAATGAGCAGTTCTTC

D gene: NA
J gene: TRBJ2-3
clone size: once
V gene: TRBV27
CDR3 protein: CASSFLSMLNLPPTDTQYF
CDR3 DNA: TGTGCCAGCAGTTTTTTGAGTATGTTGAACTTGCCGCCCACAGATACGCAGTATTTT

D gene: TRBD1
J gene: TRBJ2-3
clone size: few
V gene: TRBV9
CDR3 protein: CASSGQGRADTQYF
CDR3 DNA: TGTGCCAGCAGCGGACAGGGGCGCGCAGATACGCAGTATTTT

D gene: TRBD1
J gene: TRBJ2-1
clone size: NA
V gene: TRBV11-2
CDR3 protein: CASSSPNRGAGSYNEQFF
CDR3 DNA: TGTGCCAGCAGCTCGCCGAACAGGGGAGCAGGCTCCTACAATGAGCAGTTCTTC

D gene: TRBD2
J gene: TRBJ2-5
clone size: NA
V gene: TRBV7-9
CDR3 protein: CASSLYWLAGVSEQYF
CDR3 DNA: TGTGCCAGCAGCTTATATTGGCTAGCGGGAGTAAGTGAGCAGTACTTC

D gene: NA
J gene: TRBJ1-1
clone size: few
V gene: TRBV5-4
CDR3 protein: CASSWHPGYTEAFF
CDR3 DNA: TGTGCCAGCAGCTGGCACCCAGGGTACACTGAAGCTTTCTTT

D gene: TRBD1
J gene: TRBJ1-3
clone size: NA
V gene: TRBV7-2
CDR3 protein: CASSLWTGRNTIYF
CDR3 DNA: TGTGCCAGCAGCCTATGGACAGGGAGAAACACCATATATTTT

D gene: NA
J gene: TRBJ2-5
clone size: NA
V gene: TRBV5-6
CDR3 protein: CASSFPEESVETQYF
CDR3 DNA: TGTGCCAGCAGCTTTCCAGAAGAATCAGTGGAGACCCAGTACTTC

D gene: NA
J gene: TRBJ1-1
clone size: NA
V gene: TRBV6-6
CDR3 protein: CASSQTADRSSGEAFF
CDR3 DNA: TGTGCCAGCAGTCAGACCGCGGACAGATCCTCAGGGGAAGCTTTCTTT

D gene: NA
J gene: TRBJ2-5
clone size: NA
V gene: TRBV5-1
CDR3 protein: CASSLALRGETQYF
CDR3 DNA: TGCGCCAGCAGCTTGGCCCTGAGGGGGGAGACCCAGTACTTC

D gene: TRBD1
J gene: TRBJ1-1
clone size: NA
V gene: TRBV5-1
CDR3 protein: CASTSQGGDTEAFF
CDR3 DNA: TGCGCCAGCACCTCACAGGGGGGGGACACTGAAGCTTTCTTT

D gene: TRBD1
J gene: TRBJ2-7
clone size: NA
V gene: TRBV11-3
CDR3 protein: CASSFGVGDRAYEQYF
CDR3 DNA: TGTGCCAGCAGCTTTGGGGTAGGGGACAGGGCCTACGAGCAGTACTTC

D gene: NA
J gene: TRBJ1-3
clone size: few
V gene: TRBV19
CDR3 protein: CASSIIPGLTSGNTIYF
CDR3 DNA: TGTGCCAGTAGTATAATACCGGGACTCACCTCTGGAAACACCATATATTTT

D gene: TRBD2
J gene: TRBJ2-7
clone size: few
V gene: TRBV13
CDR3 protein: CASSPGLGSYEQYF
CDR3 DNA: TGTGCCAGCAGCCCCGGACTAGGGAGTTACGAGCAGTACTTC

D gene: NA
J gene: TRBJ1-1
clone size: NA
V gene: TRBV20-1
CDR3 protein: CSARPAGRGFF
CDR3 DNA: TGCAGTGCTAGACCGGCGGGGCGGGGATTCTTT

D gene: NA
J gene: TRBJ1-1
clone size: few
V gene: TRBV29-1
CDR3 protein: CSVESGFAEAFF
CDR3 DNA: TGCAGCGTTGAATCAGGGTTCGCTGAAGCTTTCTTT